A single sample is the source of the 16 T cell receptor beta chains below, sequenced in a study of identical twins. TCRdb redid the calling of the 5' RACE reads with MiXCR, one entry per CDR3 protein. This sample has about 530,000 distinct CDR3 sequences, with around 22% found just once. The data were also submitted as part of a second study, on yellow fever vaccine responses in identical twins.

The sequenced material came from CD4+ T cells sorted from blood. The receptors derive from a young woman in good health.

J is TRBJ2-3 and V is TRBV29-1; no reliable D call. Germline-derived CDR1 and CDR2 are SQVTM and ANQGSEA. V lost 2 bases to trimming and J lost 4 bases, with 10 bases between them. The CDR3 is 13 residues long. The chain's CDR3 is CSVESSVADTQYF. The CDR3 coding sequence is TGCAGCGTTGAAAGTTCTGTAGCAGATACGCAGTATTTT.

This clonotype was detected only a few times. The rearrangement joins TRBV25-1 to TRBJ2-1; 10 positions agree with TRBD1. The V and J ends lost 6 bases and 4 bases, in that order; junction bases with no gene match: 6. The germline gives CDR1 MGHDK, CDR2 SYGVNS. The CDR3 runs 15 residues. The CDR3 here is CASSDRDRGYNEQFF. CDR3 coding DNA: TGTGCCAGCAGCGACCGGGACAGGGGTTACAATGAGCAGTTCTTC.

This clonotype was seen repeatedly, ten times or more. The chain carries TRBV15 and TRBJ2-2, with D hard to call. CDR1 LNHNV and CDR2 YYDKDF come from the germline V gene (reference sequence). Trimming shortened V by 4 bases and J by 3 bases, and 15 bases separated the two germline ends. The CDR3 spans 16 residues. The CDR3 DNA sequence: TGTGCCACCAGCAACCCGACTGGGGTACACACCGGGGAGCTGTTTTTT. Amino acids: CATSNPTGVHTGELFF. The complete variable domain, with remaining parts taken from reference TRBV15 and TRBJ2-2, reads DAMVIQNPRYQVTQFGKPVTLSCSQTLNHNVMYWYQQKSSQAPKLLFHYYDKDFNNEADTPDNFQSRRPNTSFCFLDIRSPGLGDTAMYLCATSNPTGVHTGELFFGEGSRLTVL.

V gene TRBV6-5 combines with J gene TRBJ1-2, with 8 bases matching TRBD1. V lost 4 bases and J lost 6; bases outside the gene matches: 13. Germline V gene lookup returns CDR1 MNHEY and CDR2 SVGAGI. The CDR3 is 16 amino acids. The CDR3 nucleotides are TGTGCCAGCAGTTCCGCCCCAGGGCAGGGGGCGGATGGCTACACCTTC. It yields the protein CASSSAPGQGADGYTF.

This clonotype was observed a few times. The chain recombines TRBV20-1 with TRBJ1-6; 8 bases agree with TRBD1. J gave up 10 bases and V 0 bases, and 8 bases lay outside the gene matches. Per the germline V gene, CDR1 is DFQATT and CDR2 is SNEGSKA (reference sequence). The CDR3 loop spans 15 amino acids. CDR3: CSARDVSTGDSPLHF. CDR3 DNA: TGCAGTGCTAGAGATGTCTCGACAGGGGACTCACCCCTCCACTTT.

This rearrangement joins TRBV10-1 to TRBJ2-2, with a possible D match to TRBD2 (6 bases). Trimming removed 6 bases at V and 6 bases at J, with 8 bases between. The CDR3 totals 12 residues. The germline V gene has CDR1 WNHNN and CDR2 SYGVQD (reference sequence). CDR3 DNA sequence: TGCGCCAGCAGAGGACTATCCGGGGAGCTGTTTTTT. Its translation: CASRGLSGELFF.

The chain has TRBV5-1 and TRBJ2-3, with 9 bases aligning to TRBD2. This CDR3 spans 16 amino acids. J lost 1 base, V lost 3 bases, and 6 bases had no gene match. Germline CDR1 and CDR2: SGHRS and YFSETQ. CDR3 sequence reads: CASSSSGGPGTDTQYF. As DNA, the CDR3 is TGCGCCAGCAGCTCCAGCGGGGGGCCCGGCACAGATACGCAGTATTTT.

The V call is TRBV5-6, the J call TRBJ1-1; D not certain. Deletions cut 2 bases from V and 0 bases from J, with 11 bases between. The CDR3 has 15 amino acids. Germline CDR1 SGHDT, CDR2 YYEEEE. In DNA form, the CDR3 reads TGTGCCAGCAGCTTACCCGGAAGATTGAACACTGAAGCTTTCTTT. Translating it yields CASSLPGRLNTEAFF.

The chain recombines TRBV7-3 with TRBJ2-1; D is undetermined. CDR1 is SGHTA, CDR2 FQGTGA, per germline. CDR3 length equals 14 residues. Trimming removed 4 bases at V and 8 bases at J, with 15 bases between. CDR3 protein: CASSSPPASDEQFF. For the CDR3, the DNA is TGTGCCAGCAGCTCTCCCCCAGCTAGTGATGAGCAGTTCTTC. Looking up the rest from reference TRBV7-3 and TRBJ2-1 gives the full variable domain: GAGVSQTPSNKVTEKGKYVELRCDPISGHTALYWYRQSLGQGPEFLIYFQGTGAADDSGLPNDRFFAVRPEGSVSTLKIQRTERGDSAVYLCASSSPPASDEQFFGPGTRLTVL.

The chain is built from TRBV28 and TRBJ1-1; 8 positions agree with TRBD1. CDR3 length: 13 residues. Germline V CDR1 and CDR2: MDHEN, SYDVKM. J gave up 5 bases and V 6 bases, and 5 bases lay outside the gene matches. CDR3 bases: TGTGCCAGCAGCCCTTGGACAGGGACTGAAGCTTTCTTT. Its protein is CASSPWTGTEAFF.

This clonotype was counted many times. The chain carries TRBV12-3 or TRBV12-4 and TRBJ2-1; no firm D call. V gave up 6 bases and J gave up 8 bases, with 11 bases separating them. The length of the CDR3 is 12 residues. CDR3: CASSTMSYEQFF. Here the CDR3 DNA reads TGTGCCAGCAGCACCATGTCCTATGAGCAGTTCTTC.

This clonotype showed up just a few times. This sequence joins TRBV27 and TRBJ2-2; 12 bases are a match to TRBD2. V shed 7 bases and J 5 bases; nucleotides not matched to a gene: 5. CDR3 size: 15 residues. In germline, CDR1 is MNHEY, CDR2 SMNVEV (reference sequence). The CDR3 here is CASNLAGGQTGELFF. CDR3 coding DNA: TGTGCCAGCAACCTAGCGGGGGGGCAAACCGGGGAGCTGTTTTTT.

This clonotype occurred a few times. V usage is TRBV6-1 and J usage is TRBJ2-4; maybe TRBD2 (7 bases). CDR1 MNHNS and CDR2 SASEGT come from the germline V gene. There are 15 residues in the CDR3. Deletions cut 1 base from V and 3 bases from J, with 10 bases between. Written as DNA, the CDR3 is TGTGCCAGCAGTGAAGAGGGGGGGTTCAAAAACATTCAGTACTTC. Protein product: CASSEEGGFKNIQYF.

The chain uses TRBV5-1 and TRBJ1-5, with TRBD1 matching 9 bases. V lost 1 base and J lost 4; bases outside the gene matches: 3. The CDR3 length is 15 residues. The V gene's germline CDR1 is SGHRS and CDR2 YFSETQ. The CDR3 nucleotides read TGCGCCAGCAGCTTGAATGACAGGGGGAATCAGCCCCAGCATTTT. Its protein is CASSLNDRGNQPQHF.

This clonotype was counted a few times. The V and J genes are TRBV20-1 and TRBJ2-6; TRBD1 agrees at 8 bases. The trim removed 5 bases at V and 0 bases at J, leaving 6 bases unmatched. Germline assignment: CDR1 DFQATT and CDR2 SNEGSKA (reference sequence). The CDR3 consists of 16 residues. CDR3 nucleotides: TGCAGTGCTGGACAGGGAGCTACCTCTGGGGCCAACGTCCTGACTTTC. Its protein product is CSAGQGATSGANVLTF.

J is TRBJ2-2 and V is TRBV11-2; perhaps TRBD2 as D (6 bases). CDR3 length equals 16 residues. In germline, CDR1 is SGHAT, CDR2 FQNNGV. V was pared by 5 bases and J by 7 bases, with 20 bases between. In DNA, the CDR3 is TGTGCCAGCAGCCCTGACCCGGGAGTTGGGCGCGGGGAGCTGTTTTTT. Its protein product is CASSPDPGVGRGELFF.